These 21 T cell receptor beta chains were sequenced from one sample in a study of vaccination effects on CD4 cells after COVID-19. Sequencing used immunoSEQ multiplex PCR; TCRdb keeps in-frame clones, though not all of them. The sample records around 56,000 clones, 70% to 80% being singletons. Isolation of CD4+ T cells took place after approximately ten days of culture. These receptors have no identified antigens. Sequences were derived from CD4+ T cells from PBMCs cultured without peptide, sampled before COVID-19 vaccination. The receptor source for this set is a human donor who received a COVID-19 vaccine.

The J gene is TRBJ1-1, the V gene TRBV5-1, with 9 nucleotides matching TRBD1. This CDR3 has 16 residues. Germline loops: CDR1 SGHRS, CDR2 YFSETQ. The junction had 12 bases not matched to a gene; V was cut back by 4 bases and J by 5 bases. Written as DNA, the CDR3 is TGCGCCAGCAGCCCACCGGGACAGGGTTCTTGGACTGAAGCTTTCTTT. It translates to CASSPPGQGSWTEAFF.

V and J are TRBV19 and TRBJ2-3; D gene ambiguous. This CDR3 region has 14 residues. CDR1 is LNHDA, CDR2 SQIVND, per germline (reference sequence). V lost 7 bases, J lost 0 bases, and 11 bases lay in between. CDR3 sequence: CASKPIPSTDTQYF. Here the CDR3 DNA reads TGTGCCAGTAAACCAATACCTAGCACAGATACGCAGTATTTT.

The rearrangement joins TRBV24-1 to TRBJ2-3, with 8 bases that match TRBD1. Germline-derived CDR1 and CDR2 are KGHDR and SFDVKD. CDR3 length: 15 residues. V dropped 4 bases and J dropped 4; count of bases not matched to a gene: 6. The CDR3 region is CATSDGQGRPDTQYF. The CDR3 DNA is TGTGCCACCAGTGACGGACAGGGACGACCAGATACGCAGTATTTT.

This clone appeared a few times. The rearrangement joins TRBV30 to TRBJ1-2; D is unclear. The CDR3 has 15 residues. Between the trimmed V and J ends, which lost 2 bases and 1 base, there was a span of 14 bases. Germline V gene lookup returns CDR1 GTSNPN and CDR2 SVGIG (reference sequence). The CDR3 protein is CAWSSPGRINYGYTF. CDR3 in DNA: TGTGCCTGGAGTTCTCCAGGAAGAATTAACTATGGCTACACCTTC.

This chain joins TRBV4-1 and TRBJ1-1; D is unclear. With 4 bases removed from V and 8 bases from J, the gap between germline ends came to 11 bases. The CDR3 totals 12 residues. The germline CDR1 and CDR2 sequences are MGHRA and YSYEKL. DNA of the CDR3: TGCGCCAGCAGCCGAGTGTCGGAAGAAGCTTTCTTT. Protein: CASSRVSEEAFF.

The chain is built from TRBV19 and TRBJ2-2; the match to TRBD1 covers 8 bases. The germline gives CDR1 LNHDA, CDR2 SQIVND (reference sequence). Unmatched junction bases numbered 10, after V lost 2 bases and J lost 5 bases. The CDR3 length is 17 residues. The CDR3 protein is CASSISPGQGGTGELFF. Here the CDR3 DNA reads TGTGCCAGTAGTATATCCCCCGGACAGGGAGGTACCGGGGAGCTGTTTTTT.

This chain uses TRBV5-1 with TRBJ1-2; no clear D. The CDR3 contains 14 residues. Germline CDR1 is SGHRS and CDR2 is YFSETQ. The V gene lost 0 bases and the J gene lost 7 bases, with 13 bases spanning the gap. CDR3 sequence (DNA): TGCGCCAGCAGCTTGGAGGCATCCTCGAGTGGCTACACCTTC. This encodes CASSLEASSSGYTF.

The chain is built from TRBV11-2 and TRBJ1-4; the match to TRBD1 covers 7 bases. J lost 4 bases, V lost 6 bases, and 5 bases had no gene match. This CDR3 is built from 14 residues. CDR1 and CDR2 (germline): SGHAT, FQNNGV. CDR3 in amino acids: CASSQDRINEKLFF. The CDR3, as DNA: TGTGCCAGCAGTCAGGACAGGATTAATGAAAAACTGTTTTTT.

The rearrangement links TRBV3-1 (or the pseudogene TRBV3-2) to TRBJ2-1, with TRBD2 matching over 8 bases. V lost 2 bases and J lost 8; bases outside the gene matches: 20. The germline CDR1 and CDR2 sequences are LGHDT and YNNKEL (reference sequence). The CDR3 consists of 19 residues. CDR3 sequence reads: CASSQTRGGRSSTQDEQFF. Here the CDR3 DNA reads TGTGCCAGCAGCCAAACGCGGGGCGGGAGGTCCTCAACACAAGATGAGCAGTTCTTC.

This clone occurred once. The rearrangement joins TRBV19 to TRBJ1-1, with 8 bases fitting TRBD1. Germline-derived CDR1 and CDR2 are LNHDA and SQIVND (reference sequence). The CDR3 is 17 residues long. With 3 bases clipped from V and 0 bases from J, the junction kept 9 bases outside the gene matches. Here the CDR3 DNA reads TGTGCCAGTAGTATTATAAGGGACAGGATTATGAACACTGAAGCTTTCTTT. As protein: CASSIIRDRIMNTEAFF.

This clone was counted once. This chain uses TRBV24-1 with TRBJ1-2; D may be TRBD1 (6 bases). CDR3 length: 16 residues. Germline V gene sequence: CDR1 KGHDR, CDR2 SFDVKD. The germline V and J ends were trimmed by 2 bases and 2 bases, with 14 bases remaining between them. The CDR3 nucleotides read TGTGCCACCAGTGATTCGCGAGAGACAGGAAACTATGGCTACACCTTC. It yields the protein CATSDSRETGNYGYTF.

Details on this clone: Distinct nucleotide sequences in the sample also encode this CDR3. The chain links TRBV9 to TRBJ2-5; D remains ambiguous. Trimming left V 0 bases short and J 1 base short, with 4 bases between. Germline V lookup: CDR1 SGDLS, CDR2 YYNGEE. The CDR3 sequence is 13 residues long. CDR3 residues: CASSVAGQETQYF. The CDR3 DNA is TGTGCCAGCAGCGTAGCAGGCCAAGAGACCCAGTACTTC.

This chain joins TRBV5-1 and TRBJ2-5; D may be TRBD1 (6 bases). Germline loops: CDR1 SGHRS, CDR2 YFSETQ. The V gene lost 4 bases and the J gene lost 5 bases, with 18 bases spanning the gap. The CDR3 spans 15 residues. As DNA, the CDR3 is TGCGCCAGCAGCCCAGGACAGCCAAGGGAGGAGACCCAGTACTTC. Translating gives CASSPGQPREETQYF.

The table lists this clone with a count of one. The gene calls are TRBV4-2 and TRBJ2-3, with a weak D call TRBD2 (6 bases). The length of the CDR3 is 18 residues. Germline CDR1 reads LGHNA; CDR2 reads YNFKEQ. Trimming stripped 4 bases from V and 7 bases from J, with 27 bases between. CDR3 nucleotides: TGTGCCAGCAGCCTTCGCCCCCAGGGAGGTGAGTGGTGGAATACGCAGTATTTT. It specifies CASSLRPQGGEWWNTQYF.

The rearrangement links TRBV5-5 to TRBJ2-3; D is possibly TRBD1 or TRBD2 (5 bases each). The CDR3 loop spans 19 amino acids. V lost 3 bases to trimming and J lost 5 bases, with 28 bases between them. Germline values: CDR1 SGHKS, CDR2 YYEKEE (reference sequence). The CDR3 bases are TGTGCCAGCAGCTGGGAGATTTGGTTTGGGCAGGGCGGTAAAGATACGCAGTATTTT. Translation: CASSWEIWFGQGGKDTQYF.

The chain combines TRBV5-5 with TRBJ2-7; D is tentatively TRBD1 or TRBD2 (6 bases each). The CDR3 totals 15 residues. V gave up 1 base and J gave up 3 bases, with 14 bases separating them. Germline loops: CDR1 SGHKS, CDR2 YYEKEE (reference sequence). Written as DNA, the CDR3 is TGTGCCAGCAGCTTGACCGGGGGCGAGGTCTACGAGCAGTACGTC. Translation gives CASSLTGGEVYEQYV.

V usage is TRBV7-2 and J usage is TRBJ2-3, with D perhaps matching TRBD2 (5 bases). Trimming stripped 2 bases from V and 6 bases from J, with 6 bases between. Germline V lookup: CDR1 SGHTA, CDR2 FQGNSA. CDR3 length equals 12 residues. The CDR3 region is CASSLTGDTQYF. CDR3 coding DNA: TGTGCCAGCAGCTTAACGGGGGATACGCAGTATTTT. Combining the CDR3 with reference TRBV7-2 and TRBJ2-3 gives the whole variable domain GAGVSQSPSNKVTEKGKDVELRCDPISGHTALYWYRQSLGQGLEFLIYFQGNSAPDKSGLPSDRFSAERTGGSVSTLTIQRTQQEDSAVYLCASSLTGDTQYFGPGTRLTVL.

This chain joins TRBV9 and TRBJ2-2, with 7 bases identical to TRBD2. Per germline, CDR1 SGDLS and CDR2 YYNGEE. The CDR3 loop spans 16 amino acids. V dropped 4 bases and J dropped 5; count of bases not matched to a gene: 11. The CDR3 sequence is CASSPWDYHRTGELFF. Here the CDR3 DNA reads TGTGCCAGCAGCCCTTGGGACTACCACCGAACCGGGGAGCTGTTTTTT. Filled out from reference TRBV9 and TRBJ2-2, the complete variable domain reads DSGVTQTPKHLITATGQRVTLRCSPRSGDLSVYWYQQSLDQGLQFLIQYYNGEERAKGNILERFSAQQFPDLHSELNLSSLELGDSALYFCASSPWDYHRTGELFFGEGSRLTVL.

The V call is TRBV24-1, the J call TRBJ2-5, with 8 bases matching TRBD1. The CDR3 is 14 amino acids. CDR1 and CDR2 (germline): KGHDR, SFDVKD. V trimming: 3 bases; J trimming: 6 bases; junction bases outside the gene matches: 5. As DNA, the CDR3 is TGTGCCACCAGTGATCCCAGGGGGCTGAAGACCCAGTACTTC. Protein: CATSDPRGLKTQYF.

This chain links TRBV5-1 with TRBJ2-2; maybe TRBD2 (5 bases). V was pared by 10 bases and J by 0 bases, with 13 bases between. Germline CDR1 and CDR2: SGHRS and YFSETQ. This CDR3 spans 14 amino acids. The chain's CDR3 is CAGRDGTNTGELFF. In nucleotides, the CDR3 is TGCGCCGGACGAGACGGGACGAACACCGGGGAGCTGTTTTTT.

The CDR3 spells CASSLSHTGELFF. CDR3 nucleotide sequence: TGTGCCAGCAGCTTATCCCATACCGGGGAGCTGTTTTTT. The chain has TRBV7-3 and TRBJ2-2; D is uncertain. The CDR3 consists of 13 residues. V dropped 2 bases and J dropped 5 bases, with 6 bases sitting between them. The germline CDR1 and CDR2 sequences are SGHTA and FQGTGA.